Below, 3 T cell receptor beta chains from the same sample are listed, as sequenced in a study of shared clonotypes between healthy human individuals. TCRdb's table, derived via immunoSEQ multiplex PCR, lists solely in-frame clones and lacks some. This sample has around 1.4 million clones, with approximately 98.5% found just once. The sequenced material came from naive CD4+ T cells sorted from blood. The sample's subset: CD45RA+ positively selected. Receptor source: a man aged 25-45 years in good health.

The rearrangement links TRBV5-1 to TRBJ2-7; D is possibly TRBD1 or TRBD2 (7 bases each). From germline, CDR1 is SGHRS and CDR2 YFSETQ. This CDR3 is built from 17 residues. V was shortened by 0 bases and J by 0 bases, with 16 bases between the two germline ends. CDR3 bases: TGCGCCAGCAGCTTGGTCTCAGGGGGGGCCAACTCCTACGAGCAGTACTTC. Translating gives CASSLVSGGANSYEQYF.

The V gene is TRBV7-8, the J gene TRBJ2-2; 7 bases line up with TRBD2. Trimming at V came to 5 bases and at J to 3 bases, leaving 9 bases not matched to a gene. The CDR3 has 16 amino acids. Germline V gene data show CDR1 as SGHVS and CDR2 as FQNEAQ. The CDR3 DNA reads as TGTGCCAGCAGCACCCAACGACTAGCCCACACCGGGGAGCTGTTTTTT. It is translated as CASSTQRLAHTGELFF.

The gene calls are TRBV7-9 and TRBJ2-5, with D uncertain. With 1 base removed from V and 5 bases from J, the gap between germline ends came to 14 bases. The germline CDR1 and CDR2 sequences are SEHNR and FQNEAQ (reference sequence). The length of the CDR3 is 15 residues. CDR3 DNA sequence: TGTGCCAGCAGCTTAGTATTTGGGGATCGCGAGACCCAGTACTTC. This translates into CASSLVFGDRETQYF.